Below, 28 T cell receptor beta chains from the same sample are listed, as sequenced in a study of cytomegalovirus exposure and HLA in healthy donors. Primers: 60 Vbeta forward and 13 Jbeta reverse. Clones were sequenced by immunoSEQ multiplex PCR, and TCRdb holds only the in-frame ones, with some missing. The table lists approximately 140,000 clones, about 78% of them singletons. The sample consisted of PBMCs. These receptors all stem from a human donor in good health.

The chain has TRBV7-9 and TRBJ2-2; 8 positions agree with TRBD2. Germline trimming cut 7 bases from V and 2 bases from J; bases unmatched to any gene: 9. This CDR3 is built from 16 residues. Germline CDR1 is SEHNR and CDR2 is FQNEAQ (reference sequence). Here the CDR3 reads CASNLGLALNTGELFF. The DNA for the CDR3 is TGTGCCAGCAACCTTGGACTAGCCCTTAACACCGGGGAGCTGTTTTTT.

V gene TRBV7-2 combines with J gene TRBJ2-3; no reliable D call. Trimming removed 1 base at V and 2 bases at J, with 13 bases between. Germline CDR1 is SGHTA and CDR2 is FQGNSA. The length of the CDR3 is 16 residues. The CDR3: CASSLGPAMITDTQYF. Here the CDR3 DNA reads TGTGCCAGCAGCTTAGGCCCAGCGATGATCACAGATACGCAGTATTTT.

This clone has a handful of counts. The CDR3 region is CASSISKLASYNEQFF. CDR3 DNA: TGTGCCAGTAGTATCAGCAAATTAGCTTCCTACAATGAGCAGTTCTTC. This chain links TRBV19 with TRBJ2-1; D unclear. Germline V gene sequence: CDR1 LNHDA, CDR2 SQIVND (reference sequence). V lost 3 bases, J lost 1 base, and 13 bases lay in between. This CDR3 is 16 amino acids long.

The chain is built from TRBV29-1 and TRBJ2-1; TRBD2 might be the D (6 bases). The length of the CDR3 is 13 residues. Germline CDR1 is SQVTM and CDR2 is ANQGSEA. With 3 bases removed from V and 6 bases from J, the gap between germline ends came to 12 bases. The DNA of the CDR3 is TGCAGCGTTGATGCGACTAGTAGCAATGAGCAGTTCTTC. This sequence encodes CSVDATSSNEQFF.

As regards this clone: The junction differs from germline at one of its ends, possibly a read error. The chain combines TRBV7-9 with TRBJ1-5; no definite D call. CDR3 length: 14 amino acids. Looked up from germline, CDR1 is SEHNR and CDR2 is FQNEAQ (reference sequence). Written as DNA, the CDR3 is TGTTCCAGCAGCTTAGCGGGTTACAGTCAGCCCCAGCATTTT. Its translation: CSSSLAGYSQPQHF. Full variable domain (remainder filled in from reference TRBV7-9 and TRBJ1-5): DTGVSQNPRHKITKRGQNVTFRCDPISEHNRLYWYRQTLGQGPEFLTYFQNEAQLEKSRLLSDRFSAERPKGSFSTLEIQRTEQGDSAMYLCSSSLAGYSQPQHFGDGTRLSIL.

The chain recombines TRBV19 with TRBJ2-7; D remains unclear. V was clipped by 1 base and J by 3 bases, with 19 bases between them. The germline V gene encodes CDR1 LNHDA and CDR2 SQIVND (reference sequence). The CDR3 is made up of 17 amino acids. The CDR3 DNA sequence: TGTGCCAGTAGTATAGGGGCCCCCGCGACACGGATCTACGAGCAGTACTTC. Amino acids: CASSIGAPATRIYEQYF.

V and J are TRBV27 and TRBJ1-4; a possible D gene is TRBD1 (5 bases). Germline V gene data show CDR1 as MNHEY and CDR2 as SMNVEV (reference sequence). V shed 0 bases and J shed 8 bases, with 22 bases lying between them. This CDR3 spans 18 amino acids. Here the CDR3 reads CASSLSFAISGLREKLFF. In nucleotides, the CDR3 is TGTGCCAGCAGTTTATCGTTCGCTATCTCAGGGTTGAGGGAAAAACTGTTTTTT.

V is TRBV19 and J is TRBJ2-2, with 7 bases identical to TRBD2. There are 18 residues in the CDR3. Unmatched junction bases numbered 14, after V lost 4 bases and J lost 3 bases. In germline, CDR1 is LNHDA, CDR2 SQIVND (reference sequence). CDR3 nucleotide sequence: TGTGCCAGTAGTACCCAGGATGCGGGAGATCCGTACACCGGGGAGCTGTTTTTT. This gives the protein CASSTQDAGDPYTGELFF.

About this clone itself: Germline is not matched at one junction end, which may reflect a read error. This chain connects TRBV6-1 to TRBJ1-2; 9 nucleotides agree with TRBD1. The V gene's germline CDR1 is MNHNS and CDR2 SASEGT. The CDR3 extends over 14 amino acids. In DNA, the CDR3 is TGTGCCAGCAGCCAAACTGCTCGGGACAGGGCCATGGGCTTC. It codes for CASSQTARDRAMGF.

The CDR3: CASSVGTSVRDTQYF. Here the CDR3 DNA reads TGTGCCAGCAGCGTAGGAACCAGCGTGAGGGATACGCAGTATTTT. The chain links TRBV9 to TRBJ2-3; D gene uncertain. Germline assignment: CDR1 SGDLS and CDR2 YYNGEE. This CDR3 contains 15 residues. Trimming took 0 bases from V and 6 from J, leaving 14 bases between them.

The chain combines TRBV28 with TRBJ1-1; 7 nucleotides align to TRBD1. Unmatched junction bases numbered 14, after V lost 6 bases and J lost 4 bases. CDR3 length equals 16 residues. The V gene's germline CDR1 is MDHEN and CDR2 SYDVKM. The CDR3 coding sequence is TGTGCCAGCAGGACACCCCGACAGGGAGGCCCCACTGAAGCTTTCTTT. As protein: CASRTPRQGGPTEAFF.

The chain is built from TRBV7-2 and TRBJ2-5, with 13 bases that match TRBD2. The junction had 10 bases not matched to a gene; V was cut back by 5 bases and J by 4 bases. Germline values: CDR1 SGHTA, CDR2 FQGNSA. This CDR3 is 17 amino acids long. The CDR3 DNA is TGTGCCAGCAGCGGGAGGACTAGCGGGAGTTCCCTAGAGACCCAGTACTTC. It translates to CASSGRTSGSSLETQYF.

The CDR3 region is CASSHPLRGTSGSLSSYNEQFF. CDR3 coding DNA: TGTGCCAGCAGCCACCCATTACGGGGGACTAGCGGGTCCCTGAGCTCCTACAATGAGCAGTTCTTC. The chain links TRBV4-2 to TRBJ2-1; 12 nucleotides match TRBD2. Per the germline V gene, CDR1 is LGHNA and CDR2 is YNFKEQ. CDR3 length: 22 amino acids. J lost 0 bases, V lost 3 bases, and 18 bases had no gene match.

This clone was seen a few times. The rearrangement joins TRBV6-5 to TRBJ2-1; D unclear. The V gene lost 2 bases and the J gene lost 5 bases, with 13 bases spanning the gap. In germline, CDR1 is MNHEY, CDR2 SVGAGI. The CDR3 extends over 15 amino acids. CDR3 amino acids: CASSYRPGLNNEQFF. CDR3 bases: TGTGCCAGCAGTTACCGCCCCGGGTTAAACAATGAGCAGTTCTTC.

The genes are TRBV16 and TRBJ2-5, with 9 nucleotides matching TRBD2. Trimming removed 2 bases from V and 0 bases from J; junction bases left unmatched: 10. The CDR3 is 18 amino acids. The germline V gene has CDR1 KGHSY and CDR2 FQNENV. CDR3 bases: TGTGCCAGCAGCCAAGCGGGGGGGCCGGAAAAAGACCAAGAGACCCAGTACTTC. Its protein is CASSQAGGPEKDQETQYF.

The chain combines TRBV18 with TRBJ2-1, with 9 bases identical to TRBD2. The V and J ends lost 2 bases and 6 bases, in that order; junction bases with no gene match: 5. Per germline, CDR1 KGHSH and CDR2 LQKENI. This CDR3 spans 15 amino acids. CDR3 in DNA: TGTGCCAGCTCACCAGGTAGCGGGAGTGGCAATGAGCAGTTCTTC. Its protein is CASSPGSGSGNEQFF.

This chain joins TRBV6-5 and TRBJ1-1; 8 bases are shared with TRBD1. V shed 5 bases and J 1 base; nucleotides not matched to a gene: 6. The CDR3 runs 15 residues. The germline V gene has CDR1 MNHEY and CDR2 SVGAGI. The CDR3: CASSPRQGANTEAFF. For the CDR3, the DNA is TGTGCCAGCAGTCCCCGGCAGGGGGCGAACACTGAAGCTTTCTTT.

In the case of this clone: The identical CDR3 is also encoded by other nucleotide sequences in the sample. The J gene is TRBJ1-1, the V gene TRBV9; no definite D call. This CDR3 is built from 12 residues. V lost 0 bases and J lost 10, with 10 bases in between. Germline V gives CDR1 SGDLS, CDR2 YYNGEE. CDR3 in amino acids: CASSVASEGAFF. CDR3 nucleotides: TGTGCCAGCAGCGTAGCGTCCGAGGGAGCTTTCTTT. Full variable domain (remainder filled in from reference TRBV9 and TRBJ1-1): DSGVTQTPKHLITATGQRVTLRCSPRSGDLSVYWYQQSLDQGLQFLIQYYNGEERAKGNILERFSAQQFPDLHSELNLSSLELGDSALYFCASSVASEGAFFGQGTRLTVV.

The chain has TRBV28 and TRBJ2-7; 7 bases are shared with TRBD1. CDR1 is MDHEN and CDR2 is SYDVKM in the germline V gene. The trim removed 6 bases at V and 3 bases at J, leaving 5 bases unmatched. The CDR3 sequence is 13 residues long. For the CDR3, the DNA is TGTGCCAGCAGCGGGACAGTTAACTACGAGCAGTACTTC. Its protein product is CASSGTVNYEQYF.

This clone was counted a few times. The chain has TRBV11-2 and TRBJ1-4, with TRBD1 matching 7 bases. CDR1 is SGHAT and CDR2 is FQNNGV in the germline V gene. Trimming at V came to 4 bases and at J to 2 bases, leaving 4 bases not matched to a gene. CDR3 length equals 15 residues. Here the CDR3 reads CASSSRGLTNEKLFF. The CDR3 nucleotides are TGTGCCAGCAGCTCGAGGGGGCTCACTAATGAAAAACTGTTTTTT.

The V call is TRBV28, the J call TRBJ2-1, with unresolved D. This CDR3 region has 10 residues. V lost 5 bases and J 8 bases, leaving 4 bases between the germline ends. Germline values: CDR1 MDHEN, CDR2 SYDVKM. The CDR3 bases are TGTGCCAGCAGTCTCCATGAGCAGTTCTTC. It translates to CASSLHEQFF.

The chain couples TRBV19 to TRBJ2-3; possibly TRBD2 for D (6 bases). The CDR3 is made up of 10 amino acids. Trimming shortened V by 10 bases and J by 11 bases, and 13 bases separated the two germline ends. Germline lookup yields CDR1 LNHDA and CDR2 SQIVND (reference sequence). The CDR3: CATGSMRQYF. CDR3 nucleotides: TGTGCCACCGGGAGTATGAGGCAGTATTTT.

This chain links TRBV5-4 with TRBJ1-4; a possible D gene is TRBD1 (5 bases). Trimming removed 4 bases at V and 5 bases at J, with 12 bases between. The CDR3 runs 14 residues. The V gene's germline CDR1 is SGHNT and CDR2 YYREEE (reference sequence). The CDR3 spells CASSPEPGNEKLFF. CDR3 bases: TGTGCCAGCAGCCCGGAGCCAGGGAATGAAAAACTGTTTTTT.

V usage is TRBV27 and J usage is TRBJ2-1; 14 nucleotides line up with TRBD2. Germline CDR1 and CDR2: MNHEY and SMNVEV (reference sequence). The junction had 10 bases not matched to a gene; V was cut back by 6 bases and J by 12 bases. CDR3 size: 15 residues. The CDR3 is CASRPGTSGSIRQFF. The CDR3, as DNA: TGTGCCAGCAGGCCCGGGACTAGCGGGAGTATTCGGCAGTTCTTC.

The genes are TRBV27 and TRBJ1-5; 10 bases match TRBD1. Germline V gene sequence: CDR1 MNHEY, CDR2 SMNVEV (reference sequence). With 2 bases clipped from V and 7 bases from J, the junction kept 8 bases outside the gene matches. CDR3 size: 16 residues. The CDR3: CASSLRGTGVGQPQHF. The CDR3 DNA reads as TGTGCCAGCAGTTTAAGAGGGACAGGGGTTGGGCAGCCCCAGCATTTT.

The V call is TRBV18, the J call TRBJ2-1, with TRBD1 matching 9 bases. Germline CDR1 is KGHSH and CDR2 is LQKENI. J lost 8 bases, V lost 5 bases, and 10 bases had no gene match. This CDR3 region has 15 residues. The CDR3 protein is CASSRTGDLGDEQFF. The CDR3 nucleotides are TGTGCCAGCTCAAGGACAGGGGATTTGGGGGATGAGCAGTTCTTC.

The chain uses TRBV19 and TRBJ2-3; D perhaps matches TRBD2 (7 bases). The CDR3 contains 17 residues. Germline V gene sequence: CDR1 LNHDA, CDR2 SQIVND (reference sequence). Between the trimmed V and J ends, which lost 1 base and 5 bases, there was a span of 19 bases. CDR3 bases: TGTGCCAGTAGTATAGGGGTCGGAGGGGGGGCCGGAGATACGCAGTATTTT. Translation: CASSIGVGGGAGDTQYF.

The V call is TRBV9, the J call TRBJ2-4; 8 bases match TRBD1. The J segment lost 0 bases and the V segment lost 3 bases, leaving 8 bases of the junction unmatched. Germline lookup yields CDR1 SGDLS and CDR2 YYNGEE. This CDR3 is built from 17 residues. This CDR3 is CASSAGQGPTAKNIQYF. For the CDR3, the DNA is TGTGCCAGCAGCGCCGGACAGGGTCCGACAGCCAAAAACATTCAGTACTTC.